The subject of this entry is one TCR beta chain. Its antigen is still unknown. Authors' processing steps: Junction-only sequences without quality scores were provided by ImmunoSEQ, so filtering was different. Sequencing was performed with immunoSEQ multiplex PCR; in TCRdb, only in-frame clones are kept and a portion is missing. V, J and clone size were drawn from that table, and D and trimming were deduced from the DNA. The data hold about 330,000 clones, with around 86% observed a single time. These data originate in a study of shared clonotypes between healthy human individuals. Germline trimming cut 2 bases from V and 6 bases from J; bases unmatched to any gene: 6. The germline V gene has CDR1 SGHTS and CDR2 YDEGEE. The CDR3 runs 15 residues. Study results and caveats: Clonotype sharing among donors was expected to depend on sequencing depth. Generally, estimated richness proved larger in naive subsets than it did in memory subsets.

The V gene is TRBV5-8, the J gene TRBJ2-3, with 10 bases matching TRBD1. Sequenced: memory CD8+ T cells sorted from blood. Noted subset: CD45RO+ cells pooled with CCR7-negative TemRA cells. The TCR comes from a man younger than 30 in good health. The CDR3 nucleotides read TGTGCCAGCAGCTTAGGGACAGGGGTTATTGATACGCAGTATTTT. It encodes CASSLGTGVIDTQYF.